This is a list of T cell receptor beta chains from one sample in a study of a mutant IDH1 vaccine in newly diagnosed glioma. Sequencing was performed with immunoSEQ multiplex PCR; in TCRdb, only in-frame clones are kept and a portion is missing. The sample has about 68,000 clones; 84% are singletons. Their cognate antigens are unknown. The sequencing used PBMCs, collected from a glioma patient whose treatment included an IDH1 peptide vaccine. These receptors came from a man between 18 and 29 years old with glioma. Each CDR3 is given with its conserved first and last residue. The D gene is left open where the match is weak. For some rows the clone size is stated as once, few or many, or as a class when expanded; others skip it.

j_gene	abundance	d_gene	v_gene	CDR3nt	CDR3aa
TRBJ2-7	once	NA	TRBV6-5	TGTGCCAGCAGTCGCGCGGGGTCTGATCGCAGCGAGCAGTACTTC	CASSRAGSDRSEQYF
TRBJ2-7	NA	NA	TRBV7-8	TGTGCCAGCAGCTCCTACCAGGACCTCTCCTACGAGCAGTACTTC	CASSSYQDLSYEQYF
TRBJ1-6	NA	NA	TRBV6-6	TGTGCCAGCAGTACTCAGGGTTATAGGGTGAATTCACCCCTCCACTTT	CASSTQGYRVNSPLHF
TRBJ1-2	NA	TRBD1	TRBV11-2	TGTGCCAGCAGCGCTAACCCCGGGACAGGGGTCAATGGCTACACCTTC	CASSANPGTGVNGYTF
TRBJ1-1	NA	NA	TRBV15	TGTGCCACCAGCAGAGATGGAGGGTCGAACACTGAAGCTTTCTTT	CATSRDGGSNTEAFF
TRBJ1-2	NA	NA	TRBV29-1	TGCAGCGTTGAACCGGGGGCATCAGCTAACTATGGCTACACCTTC	CSVEPGASANYGYTF
TRBJ2-1	once	NA	TRBV7-9	TGTGCCAGCAGCCCCCTGGGGGCTACCTACAATGAGCAGTTCTTC	CASSPLGATYNEQFF
TRBJ2-7	NA	NA	TRBV27	TGTGCCAGCAGTTCCCCGAATTATGAGCAGTACTTC	CASSSPNYEQYF
TRBJ2-1	NA	NA	TRBV2	TGTGCCAGCAGCCAAAGCGGTCGGGGGGCAACCTACAATGAGCAGTTCTTC	CASSQSGRGATYNEQFF
TRBJ2-2	NA	NA	TRBV19	TGTGCCAGTCAGTTTAGTGGGAACACCGGGGAGCTGTTTTTT	CASQFSGNTGELFF
TRBJ1-3	NA	TRBD1	TRBV19	TGTGCCAGTTCGGACAGGACCTCTGGAAACACCATATATTTT	CASSDRTSGNTIYF
TRBJ1-4	NA	NA	TRBV7-8	TGTGCCAGCAGCCAGGCGGGGGATAGTGAAAAACTGTTTTTT	CASSQAGDSEKLFF
TRBJ2-2	NA	TRBD2	TRBV19	TGTGCCAGTAGTCCTGCGGGGGGGTCAAACACCGGGGAGCTGTTTTTT	CASSPAGGSNTGELFF
TRBJ2-1	NA	TRBD2	TRBV9	TGTGCCAGCAGCCTCCTCCCGGGTGTTTGGGCGGGGGGGATCAATGAGCAGTTCTTC	CASSLLPGVWAGGINEQFF
TRBJ2-7	NA	TRBD2	TRBV6-6	TGTGCCAGCAGCGCCTCCGGGACTAAGATCGAGTACTTC	CASSASGTKIEYF
TRBJ2-3	NA	TRBD2	TRBV4-2	TGTGCCAGCAGCCAAGTAGCGGGGGGGGCTACCTACACAGATACGCAGTATTTT	CASSQVAGGATYTDTQYF
TRBJ1-4	NA	TRBD1	TRBV2	TGTGCCACTGAAGGAGGGACAGGGGGGACCGGAGGAAAACTGTTTTTT	CATEGGTGGTGGKLFF
TRBJ2-1	NA	NA	TRBV28	TGTGCCAGCAGTTTTCCCAATAGGGCCTTCAATGAGCAGTTCTTC	CASSFPNRAFNEQFF
TRBJ1-2	NA	NA	TRBV9	TGTGCCAGCAGCGGGGACGCCGCTACGATTTATGGCTACACCTTC	CASSGDAATIYGYTF
TRBJ1-2	NA	NA	TRBV21-1	TGTGCCAGCAGCAAGGGGACAGGACACTATGGCTACACCTTC	CASSKGTGHYGYTF
TRBJ2-7	NA	NA	TRBV29-1	TGCAGCGTCGTGGGATCTCCAAGCTACGAGCAGTACTTC	CSVVGSPSYEQYF
TRBJ2-2	NA	NA	TRBV27	TGTGCCAGCAGCGGAACCGGGGAGCTGTTTTTT	CASSGTGELFF
TRBJ2-5	many	NA	TRBV4-3	TGCGCCAGCAGCCAGGAGCTAGCGACACAAGAGACCCAGTACTTC	CASSQELATQETQYF
TRBJ2-2	NA	NA	TRBV7-6	TGTGCCAGCAGCTTAGCGCTGAAAGGCCGGGAGCTGTTTTTT	CASSLALKGRELFF
TRBJ2-2	NA	NA	TRBV18	TGTGCCAGCTCACCACTAACGGCAGGGGTCGAAGACACCGGGGAGCTGTTTTTT	CASSPLTAGVEDTGELFF
TRBJ2-1	NA	TRBD2	TRBV18	TGTGCCAGCTCACCACCGGGGGGAGGGAGTGGCTACAATGAGCAGTTCTTC	CASSPPGGGSGYNEQFF
TRBJ1-5	NA	TRBD1	TRBV7-9	TGTGCCAGCAGCTTCGGACAGGGTAGCAATCAGCCCCAGCATTTT	CASSFGQGSNQPQHF
TRBJ2-4	NA	TRBD1	TRBV15	TGTGCCACCAGCTCCCTGTTGAAGGGGATTTACAGGGGGCCCAAAAACATTCAGTACTTC	CATSSLLKGIYRGPKNIQYF
TRBJ2-7	NA	NA	TRBV6-5	TGTGCCTCTCAAGACCCCCTGAGCTCCTACGAGCAGTACTTC	CASQDPLSSYEQYF